The rows below give T cell receptor beta chains drawn from one sample of a study of T cell responses to AZD1222 COVID-19 vaccine. Clones were read by immunoSEQ multiplex PCR, and TCRdb kept only the in-frame ones, dropping some. Of under 140,000 clones in the sample, roughly four fifths were seen once. The input for sequencing was peripheral blood, taken on day 0 of AZD1222 vaccination. The receptors were sampled from an adult in good health. Both conserved end residues are part of each CDR3. The order of the fields is V gene, J gene, clone size, D gene, CDR3 protein, CDR3 DNA. A D gene is named only where the DNA matches it firmly. Clone size, where shown, is once, few, many, or a class for clones that have expanded.

TRBV4-3	TRBJ2-6	NA	NA	CASSQEVGLGANVLTF	TGCGCCAGCAGCCAAGAGGTGGGGTTGGGGGCCAACGTCCTGACTTTC
TRBV24-1	TRBJ2-3	NA	NA	CATSHYGAGLSDTQYF	TGTGCCACCAGTCACTACGGTGCAGGCCTTTCAGATACGCAGTATTTT
TRBV7-9	TRBJ2-7	once	NA	CASSLRATTPREQYF	TGTGCCAGCAGCTTACGGGCGACTACCCCTCGCGAGCAGTACTTC
TRBV6-4	TRBJ2-1	once	TRBD2	CASRELAGGHNEQFF	TGTGCCAGCAGGGAACTAGCGGGAGGGCATAATGAGCAGTTCTTC
TRBV6-5	TRBJ2-7	NA	NA	CASRLQGLGSYEQYF	TGTGCCAGCAGGCTACAGGGCTTGGGGTCCTACGAGCAGTACTTC
TRBV5-1	TRBJ2-3	NA	TRBD2	CASSFSGRGSTDTQYF	TGCGCCAGCAGCTTTAGCGGGAGGGGGTCCACAGATACGCAGTATTTT
TRBV5-4	TRBJ1-1	NA	NA	CASSLYRNTEAFF	TGTGCCAGCAGCTTGTACCGGAACACTGAAGCTTTCTTT
TRBV6-2/TRBV6-3	TRBJ1-6	NA	NA	CASSYSQGSSPLHF	TGTGCCAGCAGTTACTCGCAGGGGTCATCACCCCTCCACTTT
TRBV7-2	TRBJ2-2	NA	TRBD2	CASSASSLAGPTGELFF	TGTGCCAGCAGCGCCTCCTCACTAGCGGGCCCCACCGGGGAGCTGTTTTTT
TRBV6-5	TRBJ1-2	NA	NA	CASSYSSDYGYTF	TGTGCCAGCAGTTACTCGTCAGACTATGGCTACACCTTC
TRBV6-5	TRBJ2-7	NA	NA	CASSYIQRAEQYF	TGTGCCAGCAGTTACATTCAGAGGGCCGAGCAGTACTTC
TRBV28	TRBJ2-1	NA	NA	CASRLQGGVHNEQFF	TGTGCCAGCAGGCTTCAGGGGGGAGTACACAATGAGCAGTTCTTC
TRBV20-1	TRBJ1-1	NA	NA	CSASRRNTEAFF	TGCAGTGCTAGTAGGAGGAACACTGAAGCTTTCTTT
TRBV24-1	TRBJ2-5	NA	TRBD2	CATSRGWGGIQETQYF	TGTGCCACCAGTCGAGGTTGGGGGGGGATCCAAGAGACCCAGTACTTC
TRBV5-1	TRBJ2-5	NA	NA	CASSPQGGERQETQYF	TGCGCCAGCAGCCCACAGGGGGGGGAAAGACAAGAGACCCAGTACTTC
TRBV5-4	TRBJ1-3	NA	NA	CASSVDSSSGNTIYF	TGTGCCAGCAGCGTGGACAGCAGCTCTGGAAACACCATATATTTT
TRBV3-1/TRBV3-2	TRBJ2-1	NA	TRBD2	CASSPGGASDNEQFF	TGTGCCAGCAGCCCCGGGGGGGCCTCTGACAATGAGCAGTTCTTC
TRBV19	TRBJ2-7	NA	TRBD1	CASRDRASYEQYF	TGTGCCAGTAGGGACAGGGCTTCCTACGAGCAGTACTTC
TRBV5-8	TRBJ2-7	NA	NA	CASSLRWGHEQYF	TGTGCCAGCAGCTTGAGGTGGGGACACGAGCAGTACTTC
TRBV18	TRBJ1-3	few	NA	CASSPRTGGNTIYF	TGTGCCAGCTCGCCGCGGACGGGAGGAAACACCATATATTTT
TRBV5-5	TRBJ1-4	NA	NA	CASSFLDPTNEKLFF	TGTGCCAGCAGCTTTTTAGACCCAACTAATGAAAAACTGTTTTTT
TRBV6-5	TRBJ1-6	NA	NA	CASRDPGREPPPLHF	TGTGCCAGCAGAGACCCGGGACGAGAACCCCCTCCCCTCCACTTT
TRBV18	TRBJ2-2	NA	NA	CASSPPDPLQIDGELFF	TGTGCCAGCTCACCACCAGATCCGCTCCAAATAGACGGGGAGCTGTTTTTT
TRBV28	TRBJ2-4	NA	NA	CASSLVGTGIQYF	TGTGCCAGCAGTTTAGTGGGCACTGGCATTCAGTACTTC
TRBV4-1	TRBJ1-1	NA	NA	CASSQFPANTEAFF	TGCGCCAGCAGCCAGTTCCCCGCTAACACTGAAGCTTTCTTT
TRBV6-5	TRBJ1-2	NA	NA	CASSPWAGVGYTF	TGTGCCAGCAGTCCGTGGGCTGGGGTCGGCTACACCTTC
TRBV6-5	TRBJ1-6	NA	TRBD1	CASSRTGVNSPLHF	TGTGCCAGCAGCAGGACAGGGGTTAATTCACCCCTCCACTTT
TRBV6-6	TRBJ1-5	once	TRBD1	CASRGTGNQPQHF	TGTGCCAGCAGAGGGACAGGCAATCAGCCCCAGCATTTT
TRBV10-1	TRBJ2-7	once	NA	CASSSNSYEQYF	TGCGCCAGCAGTTCTAACAGTTACGAGCAGTACTTC
TRBV23-1	TRBJ1-1	NA	NA	CASSLPGLKKDTEAFF	TGCGCCAGCAGCCTCCCCGGACTTAAGAAGGACACTGAAGCTTTCTTT
TRBV28	TRBJ1-4	NA	NA	CATTALGAGEKLFF	TGTGCCACTACCGCCTTAGGGGCGGGTGAAAAACTGTTTTTT
TRBV5-6	TRBJ2-7	NA	NA	CASSSRETYEQYF	TGTGCCAGCAGCTCCCGGGAGACCTACGAGCAGTACTTC
TRBV28	TRBJ1-4	NA	NA	CASSLGGGYNEKLFF	TGTGCCAGCAGTCTCGGTGGGGGGTATAATGAAAAACTGTTTTTT
TRBV19	TRBJ2-1	few	NA	CASKTGDSNNEQFF	TGTGCCAGTAAAACGGGGGATTCAAACAATGAGCAGTTCTTC
TRBV24-1	TRBJ2-3	NA	TRBD1	CATSFGQVTDTQYF	TGTGCCACCAGTTTCGGACAGGTCACAGATACGCAGTATTTT
TRBV7-2	TRBJ2-3	NA	TRBD2	CASSKRDYTDTQYF	TGTGCCAGCAGTAAACGGGACTACACAGATACGCAGTATTTT
TRBV4-3	TRBJ2-3	NA	NA	CASSHRAGTDTQYF	TGCGCCAGCAGCCACAGGGCGGGGACAGATACGCAGTATTTT
TRBV18	TRBJ2-1	NA	NA	CATSGDPGEQFF	TGTGCCACTTCGGGAGACCCGGGTGAGCAGTTCTTC
TRBV2	TRBJ1-1	NA	NA	CASRVDRFPEAFF	TGTGCCAGCAGGGTCGACAGATTCCCTGAAGCTTTCTTT
TRBV19	TRBJ1-3	NA	NA	CASSMGSGNTIYF	TGTGCCAGTAGTATGGGGTCTGGAAACACCATATATTTT
TRBV3-1/TRBV3-2	TRBJ1-5	NA	NA	CASSQRGASCNQPQHF	TGTGCCAGCAGCCAAAGAGGGGCCTCCTGCAATCAGCCCCAGCATTTT
TRBV7-2	TRBJ2-2	NA	NA	CASSLSSRGNTGELFF	TGTGCCAGCAGCTTGAGCAGCCGAGGGAATACCGGGGAGCTGTTTTTT
TRBV7-2	TRBJ2-5	NA	NA	CASSFGGRQETQYF	TGTGCCAGCAGCTTTGGGGGACGACAAGAGACCCAGTACTTC
TRBV6-5	TRBJ1-2	many	NA	CASIQGSNYGYTF	TGTGCCAGCATTCAAGGGTCTAACTATGGCTACACCTTC
TRBV7-3	TRBJ2-2	NA	NA	CASSAALTGELFF	TGTGCCAGCAGCGCTGCGCTGACCGGGGAGCTGTTTTTT
TRBV29-1	TRBJ1-4	NA	NA	CSAKTVSNEKLFF	TGCAGCGCGAAGACAGTTAGTAATGAAAAACTGTTTTTT
TRBV27	TRBJ1-2	NA	NA	CASSFQSRGYGYTF	TGTGCCAGCAGTTTTCAATCCAGGGGCTATGGCTACACCTTC
TRBV9	TRBJ1-1	NA	TRBD1	CASSVVPGQQNTEAFF	TGTGCCAGCAGCGTAGTCCCGGGACAGCAGAACACTGAAGCTTTCTTT
TRBV5-6	TRBJ1-6	NA	NA	CASKLGGPYNSPLHF	TGTGCCAGCAAGCTTGGGGGTCCTTATAATTCACCCCTCCACTTT
TRBV30	TRBJ1-3	NA	TRBD1	CASLRGAGTGNTIYF	TGTGCCTCCCTCAGGGGGGCAGGGACTGGAAACACCATATATTTT
TRBV30	TRBJ1-2	NA	NA	CACVRGYTF	TGTGCCTGTGTGAGAGGCTACACCTTC
TRBV6-2/TRBV6-3	TRBJ2-3	few	TRBD2	CASSSGGTQYF	TGTGCCAGCAGTTCCGGGGGGACGCAGTATTTT
TRBV11-3	TRBJ2-3	NA	NA	CASSPGAPRDTQYF	TGTGCCAGCAGCCCAGGGGCCCCTCGGGATACGCAGTATTTT